A few counts support the clone carrying this T cell receptor beta chain. Its specificity is unknown. The record originates from a study of regulatory T cells in long-lasting Graves disease. At the level of the study: Graves' cases, newly diagnosed, had used antithyroid drugs under 3 months.

The CDR3 loop spans 14 amino acids. CDR1 and CDR2 (germline): MDHEN, SYDVKM. V lost 6 bases, J lost 0 bases, and 11 bases lay in between. Sample time point: newly diagnosed GD, antithyroid drugs for less than 3 months. PBMCs were the source of the RNA used for TCR sequencing. Study observations and caveats: More public clonotypes were shared by persistent patients (under 3,000) than by new patients (about 970).

In building TCR beta libraries, iRepertoire HTBI primers were used together with Arm-PCR of CDR3 regions. As handled by the study authors: Identification of gene segments yielded 60 to 80 TRBV and more than eleven TRBJ across samples. TCRdb passed the multiplex PCR reads through MiXCR, listing each CDR3 protein once. The V and J calls shown here were made by TCRdb, not taken from the authors' results. Counted here are 400,000 to 550,000 distinct CDR3 sequences, about 15% occurring once; the ten biggest clones make up 23%. The same sample was also used in a study of T cells in Graves' hyperthyroidism and ophthalmopathy. That source adds: When the TCR CDR3 underwent first-round RT-PCR, the HTBI primer set was used.

The input for sequencing was peripheral blood mononuclear cells (PBMCs), taken at new diagnosis, from a patient treated with antithyroid drugs. The J gene is TRBJ1-2, the V gene TRBV28, with a tentative D call TRBD1 (5 bases). This TCR was recovered from a woman between 18 and 29 years old with Graves disease. The CDR3 sequence: CASRIQGANYGYTF. CDR3 DNA: TGTGCCAGCAGAATTCAGGGAGCTAACTATGGCTACACCTTC.